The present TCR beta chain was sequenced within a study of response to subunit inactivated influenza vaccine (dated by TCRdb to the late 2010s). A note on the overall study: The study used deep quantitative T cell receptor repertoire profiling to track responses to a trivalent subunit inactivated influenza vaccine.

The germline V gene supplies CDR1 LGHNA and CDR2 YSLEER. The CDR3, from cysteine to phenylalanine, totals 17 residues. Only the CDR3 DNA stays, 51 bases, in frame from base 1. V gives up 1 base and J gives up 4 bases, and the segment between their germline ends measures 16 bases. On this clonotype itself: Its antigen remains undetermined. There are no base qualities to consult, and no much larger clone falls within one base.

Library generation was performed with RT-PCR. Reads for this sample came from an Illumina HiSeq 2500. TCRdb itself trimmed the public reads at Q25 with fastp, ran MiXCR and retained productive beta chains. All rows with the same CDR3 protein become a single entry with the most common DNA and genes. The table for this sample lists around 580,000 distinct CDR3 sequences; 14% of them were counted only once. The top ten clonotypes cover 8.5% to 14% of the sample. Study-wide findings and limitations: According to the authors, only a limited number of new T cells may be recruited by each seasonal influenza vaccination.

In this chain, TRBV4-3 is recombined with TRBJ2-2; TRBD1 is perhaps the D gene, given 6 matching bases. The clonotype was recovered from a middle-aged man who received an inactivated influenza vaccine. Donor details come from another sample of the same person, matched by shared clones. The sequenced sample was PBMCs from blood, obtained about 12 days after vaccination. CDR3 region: CASSQVGRGSGTGELFF. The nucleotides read TGCGCCAGCAGCCAAGTTGGCAGGGGATCGGGCACCGGGGAGCTGTTTTTT.